The rows below give T cell receptor beta chains drawn from one sample of a study of CD8 T cells in ankylosing spondylitis. TCRdb used MiXCR to reprocess the 5' RACE reads, holding one entry per CDR3 protein. The table lists nearly 350,000 distinct CDR3 sequences, roughly 15% of them singletons. Sequencing was carried out using blood, either unsorted or a sorted T cell fraction (not recorded which). The receptors originated from a male donor with ankylosing spondylitis or in good health (not recorded which). CDR3s include the opening cysteine and the closing phenylalanine or tryptophan. D genes are given only for firm matches. Clone size appears in some rows only: once, few, many, or a class for an expanded clone.

clone_size: -
j_call: TRBJ2-1
v_call: TRBV15
d_call: TRBD2
cdr3_aa: CATSSLAGRGNEQFF
cdr3_nt: TGTGCCACCAGCAGTCTAGCGGGACGTGGAAATGAGCAGTTCTTC

clone_size: few
j_call: TRBJ2-1
v_call: TRBV7-6
d_call: -
cdr3_aa: CASSLAGAAYNEQFF
cdr3_nt: TGTGCCAGCAGCTTAGCAGGGGCGGCCTACAATGAGCAGTTCTTC

clone_size: -
j_call: TRBJ2-1
v_call: TRBV5-1
d_call: TRBD1
cdr3_aa: CASSLDRGHGNEQFF
cdr3_nt: TGCGCCAGCAGCCTGGACAGGGGGCATGGCAATGAGCAGTTCTTC

clone_size: -
j_call: TRBJ1-5
v_call: TRBV10-2
d_call: TRBD1
cdr3_aa: CASRETGQDNQPQHF
cdr3_nt: TGCGCCAGCAGGGAGACAGGGCAGGACAATCAGCCCCAGCATTTT

clone_size: many
j_call: TRBJ2-1
v_call: TRBV5-6
d_call: -
cdr3_aa: CASSTLRDSSSYNEQFF
cdr3_nt: TGTGCCAGCAGCACTCTCCGGGACTCCTCATCCTACAATGAGCAGTTCTTC

clone_size: few
j_call: TRBJ2-1
v_call: TRBV20-1
d_call: TRBD2
cdr3_aa: CSARFPTSGRALNNEQFF
cdr3_nt: TGCAGTGCTAGATTCCCTACTAGCGGGAGGGCCCTTAACAATGAGCAGTTCTTC

clone_size: -
j_call: TRBJ1-1
v_call: TRBV29-1
d_call: -
cdr3_aa: CSVDLVRDGGTEAFF
cdr3_nt: TGCAGCGTCGACCTTGTCAGGGACGGGGGCACTGAAGCTTTCTTT

clone_size: -
j_call: TRBJ2-2
v_call: TRBV7-7
d_call: TRBD2
cdr3_aa: CASSLLVDRGGRTGELFF
cdr3_nt: TGTGCCAGCAGCTTATTAGTCGATCGGGGGGGTCGGACCGGGGAGCTGTTTTTT

clone_size: few
j_call: TRBJ2-7
v_call: TRBV11-2
d_call: TRBD2
cdr3_aa: CASSPRTSGNLYEQYF
cdr3_nt: TGTGCCAGCAGCCCTAGGACTAGCGGGAACCTGTACGAGCAGTACTTC

clone_size: many
j_call: TRBJ2-3
v_call: TRBV12-3/TRBV12-4
d_call: -
cdr3_aa: CASGDWTIPSTDTQYF
cdr3_nt: TGTGCCAGCGGGGATTGGACAATTCCGAGCACAGATACGCAGTATTTT

clone_size: -
j_call: TRBJ1-2
v_call: TRBV5-1
d_call: -
cdr3_aa: CASSLGAIGGYTF
cdr3_nt: TGCGCCAGCAGCTTGGGGGCCATCGGTGGCTACACCTTC

clone_size: -
j_call: TRBJ1-1
v_call: TRBV25-1
d_call: -
cdr3_aa: CASGVENTEAFF
cdr3_nt: TGTGCCAGCGGAGTAGAGAACACTGAAGCTTTCTTT

clone_size: -
j_call: TRBJ2-1
v_call: TRBV20-1
d_call: TRBD2
cdr3_aa: CSARKLADLDWQFF
cdr3_nt: TGCAGTGCTAGAAAACTAGCGGATTTGGATTGGCAGTTCTTC

clone_size: -
j_call: TRBJ1-5
v_call: TRBV20-1
d_call: TRBD1
cdr3_aa: CSAQGASQPQHF
cdr3_nt: TGCAGTGCTCAGGGGGCCAGTCAGCCCCAGCATTTT

clone_size: -
j_call: TRBJ1-1
v_call: TRBV29-1
d_call: -
cdr3_aa: CSVVPREAFF
cdr3_nt: TGCAGCGTTGTCCCCCGGGAAGCTTTCTTT

clone_size: few
j_call: TRBJ1-5
v_call: TRBV6-2/TRBV6-3
d_call: TRBD1
cdr3_aa: CASRSSGGFQPQHF
cdr3_nt: TGTGCCAGCAGATCTTCAGGGGGTTTTCAGCCCCAGCATTTT

clone_size: few
j_call: TRBJ1-4
v_call: TRBV12-3/TRBV12-4
d_call: -
cdr3_aa: CASNQFRGEKLFF
cdr3_nt: TGTGCCAGCAACCAATTCCGTGGGGAAAAACTGTTTTTT

clone_size: -
j_call: TRBJ2-5
v_call: TRBV7-2
d_call: TRBD2
cdr3_aa: CASRLGGGAGETQYF
cdr3_nt: TGTGCCAGCAGATTGGGGGGAGGGGCGGGAGAGACCCAGTACTTC

clone_size: many
j_call: TRBJ1-1
v_call: TRBV12-3/TRBV12-4
d_call: -
cdr3_aa: CASSYARLESFF
cdr3_nt: TGTGCCAGCAGTTACGCCAGACTGGAATCTTTCTTT

clone_size: few
j_call: TRBJ2-2
v_call: TRBV18
d_call: -
cdr3_aa: CASSPGHENTGELFF
cdr3_nt: TGTGCCAGCTCACCGGGACACGAGAACACCGGGGAGCTGTTTTTT

clone_size: many
j_call: TRBJ1-6
v_call: TRBV20-1
d_call: -
cdr3_aa: CSASDSGNSPLHF
cdr3_nt: TGCAGTGCCTCGGACAGCGGAAATTCACCCCTCCACTTT

clone_size: few
j_call: TRBJ2-5
v_call: TRBV5-1
d_call: -
cdr3_aa: CASSLEGSGGQETQYF
cdr3_nt: TGCGCCAGCAGCTTGGAAGGTAGTGGGGGCCAAGAGACCCAGTACTTC

clone_size: few
j_call: TRBJ2-7
v_call: TRBV5-5
d_call: TRBD2
cdr3_aa: CASSPGSGGEQYF
cdr3_nt: TGTGCCAGCAGTCCAGGGAGCGGGGGCGAGCAGTACTTC

clone_size: few
j_call: TRBJ2-5
v_call: TRBV30
d_call: -
cdr3_aa: CAWSVRETQYF
cdr3_nt: TGTGCCTGGAGTGTAAGGGAGACCCAGTACTTC

clone_size: -
j_call: TRBJ2-2
v_call: TRBV3-1
d_call: TRBD1
cdr3_aa: CASTRRDSDTGELFF
cdr3_nt: TGTGCCTCCACCCGCCGGGACAGTGACACCGGGGAGCTGTTTTTT

clone_size: few
j_call: TRBJ2-3
v_call: TRBV12-3/TRBV12-4
d_call: -
cdr3_aa: CASSFGPDTQYF
cdr3_nt: TGTGCCAGCAGTTTCGGTCCAGATACGCAGTATTTT

clone_size: few
j_call: TRBJ1-5
v_call: TRBV5-8
d_call: -
cdr3_aa: CASSPPGDQPQHF
cdr3_nt: TGTGCCAGCAGCCCTCCGGGTGATCAGCCCCAGCATTTT

clone_size: few
j_call: TRBJ2-3
v_call: TRBV7-2
d_call: -
cdr3_aa: CASSQLFSTDTQYF
cdr3_nt: TGTGCCAGCAGCCAGCTATTTAGCACAGATACGCAGTATTTT

clone_size: -
j_call: TRBJ2-3
v_call: TRBV6-5
d_call: -
cdr3_aa: CASSYSVVGNTQYF
cdr3_nt: TGTGCCAGCAGTTACTCAGTGGTGGGAAATACGCAGTATTTT

clone_size: few
j_call: TRBJ2-2
v_call: TRBV5-1
d_call: TRBD2
cdr3_aa: CASSTGLAGSTGELFF
cdr3_nt: TGCGCCAGCAGCACCGGACTAGCGGGGTCCACCGGGGAGCTGTTTTTT

clone_size: many
j_call: TRBJ1-1
v_call: TRBV9
d_call: -
cdr3_aa: CASSGGPGKFNTEAFF
cdr3_nt: TGTGCCAGCAGTGGGGGTCCAGGCAAATTCAACACTGAAGCTTTCTTT

clone_size: few
j_call: TRBJ1-4
v_call: TRBV29-1
d_call: -
cdr3_aa: CSVGRTTNEKLFF
cdr3_nt: TGCAGCGTTGGGCGGACAACTAATGAAAAACTGTTTTTT